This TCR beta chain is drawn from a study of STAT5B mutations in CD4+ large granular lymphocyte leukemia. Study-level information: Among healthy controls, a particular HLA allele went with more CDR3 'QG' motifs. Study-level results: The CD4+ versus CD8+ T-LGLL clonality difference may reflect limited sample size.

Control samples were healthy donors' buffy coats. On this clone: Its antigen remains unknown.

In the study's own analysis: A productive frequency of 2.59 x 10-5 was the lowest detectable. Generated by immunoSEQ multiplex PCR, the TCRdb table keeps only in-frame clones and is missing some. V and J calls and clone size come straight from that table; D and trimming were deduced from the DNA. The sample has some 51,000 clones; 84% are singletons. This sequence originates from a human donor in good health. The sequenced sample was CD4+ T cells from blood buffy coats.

The CDR3 is CAWSVRGGPRETQYF. CDR3 nucleotides: TGTGCCTGGAGTGTACGGGGGGGACCAAGGGAGACCCAGTACTTC. V is TRBV30 and J is TRBJ2-5; TRBD2 agrees at 8 bases. Trimming took 0 bases from V and 5 from J; bases not matched to a gene: 8. This CDR3 has 15 residues. The germline gives CDR1 GTSNPN, CDR2 SVGIG (reference sequence).